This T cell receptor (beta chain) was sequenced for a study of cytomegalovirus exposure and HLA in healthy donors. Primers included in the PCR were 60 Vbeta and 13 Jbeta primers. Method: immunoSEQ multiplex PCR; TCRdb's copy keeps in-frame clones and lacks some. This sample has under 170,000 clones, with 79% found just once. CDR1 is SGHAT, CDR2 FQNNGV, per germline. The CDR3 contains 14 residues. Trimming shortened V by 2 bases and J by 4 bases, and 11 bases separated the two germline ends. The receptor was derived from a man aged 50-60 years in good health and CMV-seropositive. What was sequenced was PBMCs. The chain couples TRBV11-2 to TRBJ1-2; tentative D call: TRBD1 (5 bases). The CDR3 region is CASSLLQGAYGYTF. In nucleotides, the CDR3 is TGTGCCAGCAGCTTATTGCAGGGCGCCTATGGCTACACCTTC.